What follows are 21 T cell receptor beta chains derived from one specimen sequenced in a study of cytomegalovirus exposure and HLA in healthy donors. The PCR ran on 60 Vbeta and 13 Jbeta primers. Generated by immunoSEQ multiplex PCR, the TCRdb table keeps only in-frame clones and is missing some. The sample carries 200,000 to 250,000 clones, around 80% recorded once. Source material: PBMCs. Every receptor here comes from a woman between 55 and 75 years old in good health and CMV-seropositive.

The chain joins TRBV5-1 to TRBJ2-2; D possibly corresponds to TRBD1 (6 bases). The V and J ends lost 3 bases and 1 base respectively, with 10 bases between them. This CDR3 region has 15 residues. Germline V gene lookup returns CDR1 SGHRS and CDR2 YFSETQ. The CDR3 is CASSSDRQNTGELFF. The CDR3 DNA follows: TGCGCCAGCAGCTCCGACAGGCAGAACACCGGGGAGCTGTTTTTT. Using reference TRBV5-1 and TRBJ2-2 for the parts outside the CDR3, the full variable domain is KAGVTQTPRYLIKTRGQQVTLSCSPISGHRSVSWYQQTPGQGLQFLFEYFSETQRNKGNFPGRFSGRQFSNSRSEMNVSTLELGDSALYLCASSSDRQNTGELFFGEGSRLTVL.

This chain joins TRBV11-2 and TRBJ1-4; TRBD1 matches 9 bases. The CDR3 spans 13 residues. From germline, CDR1 is SGHAT and CDR2 FQNNGV. Trimming cost V 5 bases and J 11 bases; bases outside gene matches: 6. The CDR3 DNA sequence: TGTGCCAGCAGCCCCGGGACAGGGCGGAAACTGTTTTTT. Its protein product is CASSPGTGRKLFF.

This sequence joins TRBV7-2 and TRBJ1-5; D perhaps matches TRBD1 (6 bases). CDR1 and CDR2 from the germline V gene are SGHTA and FQGNSA. Trimming took 2 bases from V and 0 from J, leaving 17 bases between them. The CDR3 consists of 18 residues. CDR3 residues: CASSLFPRGADSNQPQHF. CDR3 DNA: TGTGCCAGCAGCTTATTCCCACGGGGGGCAGATAGCAATCAGCCCCAGCATTTT. Full variable domain (rest looked up from reference TRBV7-2 and TRBJ1-5): GAGVSQSPSNKVTEKGKDVELRCDPISGHTALYWYRQSLGQGLEFLIYFQGNSAPDKSGLPSDRFSAERTGGSVSTLTIQRTQQEDSAVYLCASSLFPRGADSNQPQHFGDGTRLSIL.

This clone was recorded once. The genes are TRBV11-2 and TRBJ1-1, with 7 positions matching TRBD1. The V and J ends lost 6 bases and 10 bases, in that order; junction bases with no gene match: 8. Germline V gene lookup returns CDR1 SGHAT and CDR2 FQNNGV. This CDR3 has 12 residues. CDR3 in DNA: TGTGCCAGCAGGTCTACAGGGGTGCGAGCTTTCTTT. Translation: CASRSTGVRAFF.

The rearrangement links TRBV28 to TRBJ2-5; D may be TRBD1 (5 bases). Germline V CDR1 and CDR2: MDHEN, SYDVKM. V was clipped by 6 bases and J by 1 base, with 12 bases between them. This CDR3 has 14 amino acids. The CDR3 coding sequence is TGTGCCAGCAGAACCCAGGGCTTCCAAGAGACCCAGTACTTC. Protein: CASRTQGFQETQYF.

This clone appeared a few times. This chain uses TRBV4-2 with TRBJ2-7, with 8 nucleotides matching TRBD2. CDR3 size: 16 residues. CDR1 and CDR2 from the germline V gene are LGHNA and YNFKEQ. The J segment lost 6 bases and the V segment lost 1 base, leaving 11 bases of the junction unmatched. CDR3 residues: CASSQASGLATGEQYF. DNA of the CDR3: TGTGCCAGCAGCCAAGCCAGTGGACTAGCTACAGGCGAGCAGTACTTC.

The J gene is TRBJ1-1, the V gene TRBV2; D call uncertain. V dropped 7 bases and J dropped 0 bases, with 12 bases sitting between them. Germline loops: CDR1 SNHLY, CDR2 FYNNEI. The CDR3 has 14 amino acids. The CDR3 spells CASKEEIMNTEAFF. The CDR3, as DNA: TGTGCCAGCAAGGAGGAGATAATGAACACTGAAGCTTTCTTT.

The rearrangement uses TRBV7-6 and TRBJ2-7; no clear D. The CDR3 has 16 residues. V lost 5 bases and J lost 1, with 18 bases in between. Germline V gives CDR1 SGHVS, CDR2 FNYEAQ. CDR3 coding DNA: TGTGCCAGCAGCCCTCAGAGAATGCAGACTTCCTACGAGCAGTACTTC. This sequence encodes CASSPQRMQTSYEQYF. Based on the CDR3 plus reference TRBV7-6 and TRBJ2-7, the full variable domain is GAGVSQSPRYKVTKRGQDVALRCDPISGHVSLYWYRQALGQGPEFLTYFNYEAQQDKSGLPNDRFSAERPEGSISTLTIQRTEQRDSAMYRCASSPQRMQTSYEQYFGPGTRLTVT.

V gene TRBV6-5 combines with J gene TRBJ2-7, with 10 bases identical to TRBD2. CDR1 and CDR2 from the germline V gene are MNHEY and SVGAGI. This CDR3 region has 15 residues. V lost 2 bases, J lost 2 bases, and 3 bases stayed unmatched. CDR3 residues: CASSYQSGRAYEQYF. Written as DNA, the CDR3 is TGTGCCAGCAGTTACCAAAGCGGGAGGGCCTACGAGCAGTACTTC.

J is TRBJ2-7 and V is TRBV7-8; D unclear. The V and J ends lost 7 bases and 2 bases respectively, with 12 bases between them. The CDR3 extends over 13 amino acids. The germline CDR1 and CDR2 sequences are SGHVS and FQNEAQ. CDR3 in amino acids: CASNSKPAYEQYF. CDR3 DNA: TGTGCCAGCAACTCAAAGCCGGCCTACGAGCAGTACTTC.

The chain carries TRBV29-1 and TRBJ1-4, with D unresolved. The V gene lost 7 bases and the J gene lost 3 bases, with 9 bases spanning the gap. The CDR3 has 12 residues. Germline V gene data show CDR1 as SQVTM and CDR2 as ANQGSEA. CDR3 nucleotide sequence: TGCAGCGCCCAGGCCTCTAATGAAAAACTGTTTTTT. Protein sequence: CSAQASNEKLFF.

The chain combines TRBV30 with TRBJ1-2, with D perhaps matching TRBD1 (5 bases). The CDR3 is 13 amino acids. In germline, CDR1 is GTSNPN, CDR2 SVGIG (reference sequence). With 4 bases removed from V and 3 bases from J, the gap between germline ends came to 12 bases. The CDR3 loop reads CAWTLGEHYGYTF. The CDR3 DNA reads TGTGCCTGGACCTTAGGGGAACACTATGGCTACACCTTC.

The CDR3 DNA follows: TGTGCCAGCAGTGAATCACTAGCGGGAAGCACAGATACGCAGTATTTT. As protein: CASSESLAGSTDTQYF. The chain links TRBV6-1 to TRBJ2-3, with 10 bases identical to TRBD2. Trimming took 2 bases from V and 0 from J; bases not matched to a gene: 2. The CDR3 covers 16 residues. CDR1 and CDR2 from the germline V gene are MNHNS and SASEGT.

The chain couples TRBV5-1 to TRBJ1-1, with 7 bases that match TRBD1. With 4 bases clipped from V and 0 bases from J, the junction kept 6 bases outside the gene matches. CDR3 length: 15 residues. In germline, CDR1 is SGHRS, CDR2 YFSETQ. The CDR3 is CASSRPGQMNTEAFF. CDR3 nucleotide sequence: TGCGCCAGCAGCCGCCCGGGACAGATGAACACTGAAGCTTTCTTT.

V is TRBV5-1 and J is TRBJ2-1; no clear D. The CDR3 is made up of 12 amino acids. The V gene's germline CDR1 is SGHRS and CDR2 YFSETQ. Trimming removed 5 bases from V and 5 bases from J, with 8 bases in between. CDR3 loop: CASSFVDNEQFF. The DNA for the CDR3 is TGCGCCAGCAGTTTCGTCGACAATGAGCAGTTCTTC.

V usage is TRBV7-2 and J usage is TRBJ2-7; 10 nucleotides align to TRBD1. CDR1 is SGHTA and CDR2 is FQGNSA in the germline V gene. V shed 2 bases, J shed 2 bases, and the junction held 3 bases outside the gene matches. The CDR3 totals 15 residues. Here the CDR3 DNA reads TGTGCCAGCAGCTTAAGGGACAGGGGACCCTACGAGCAGTACTTC. Residues: CASSLRDRGPYEQYF.

The CDR3 here is CASGPGQRVSEQYF. CDR3 nucleotides: TGTGCCAGCGGACCGGGACAGAGGGTTTCCGAGCAGTACTTC. The chain couples TRBV7-2 to TRBJ2-7; TRBD1 matches at 7 bases. The CDR3 is made up of 14 amino acids. Germline assignment: CDR1 SGHTA and CDR2 FQGNSA. The junction had 13 bases not matched to a gene; V was cut back by 8 bases and J by 6 bases.

This clone was picked up one time. The V call is TRBV9, the J call TRBJ2-5, with D hard to call. The germline V and J ends were trimmed by 4 bases and 5 bases, with 21 bases remaining between them. The CDR3 sequence is 16 residues long. CDR1 is SGDLS and CDR2 is YYNGEE in the germline V gene. This CDR3 reads CASSSYQSTLRETQYF. Here the CDR3 DNA reads TGTGCCAGCAGCTCTTACCAATCGACCCTGCGGGAGACCCAGTACTTC.

CDR3 region: CASNPRADTEAFF. The DNA for the CDR3 is TGTGCCAGCAATCCACGAGCGGACACTGAAGCTTTCTTT. V usage is TRBV2 and J usage is TRBJ1-1; D ambiguous. The length of the CDR3 is 13 residues. The germline V gene has CDR1 SNHLY and CDR2 FYNNEI. V shed 7 bases and J shed 3 bases, with 12 bases lying between them.

The gene calls are TRBV2 and TRBJ1-5; perhaps TRBD1 as D (5 bases). V was shortened by 6 bases and J by 0 bases, with 6 bases between the two germline ends. Germline CDR1 is SNHLY and CDR2 is FYNNEI. The CDR3 consists of 13 residues. This chain's CDR3 is CASRGDSNQPQHF. Written as DNA, the CDR3 is TGTGCCAGCAGAGGGGATAGCAATCAGCCCCAGCATTTT. The full variable domain, rest sourced from reference TRBV2 and TRBJ1-5, is EPEVTQTPSHQVTQMGQEVILRCVPISNHLYFYWYRQILGQKVEFLVSFYNNEISEKSEIFDDQFSVERPDGSNFTLKIRSTKLEDSAMYFCASRGDSNQPQHFGDGTRLSIL.

J is TRBJ1-1 and V is TRBV7-6; possibly TRBD1 for D (6 bases). The V gene's germline CDR1 is SGHVS and CDR2 FNYEAQ. Trimming stripped 5 bases from V and 1 base from J, with 8 bases between. The CDR3 totals 13 residues. CDR3 sequence (DNA): TGTGCCAGCAGCCTGACAGGGAACACTGAAGCTTTCTTT. It translates to CASSLTGNTEAFF.